Presented here are 21 T cell receptor beta chains from one specimen sequenced in a study. This table comes from immunoSEQ multiplex PCR, and its TCRdb copy is limited to in-frame clones, with some not included. The sample has approximately 50,000 clones; over 90% are singletons. Input material: PBMCs. The source of these receptors is a middle-aged man with rheumatoid arthritis.

The chain joins TRBV6-1 to TRBJ2-7, with 11 bases fitting TRBD1. The CDR3 is 16 amino acids. Germline CDR1 MNHNS, CDR2 SASEGT. V shed 3 bases, J shed 2 bases, and the junction held 6 bases outside the gene matches. CDR3 DNA: TGTGCCAGCAGTGATTTACCGGGACAGGGGGCCTACGAGCAGTACTTC. Translating it yields CASSDLPGQGAYEQYF.

The chain recombines TRBV5-4 with TRBJ2-3; D is possibly TRBD1 (5 bases). This CDR3 has 15 amino acids. The germline gives CDR1 SGHNT, CDR2 YYREEE (reference sequence). V dropped 1 base and J dropped 0 bases, with 9 bases sitting between them. CDR3: CASSLPRQSTDTQYF. In nucleotides, the CDR3 is TGTGCCAGCAGCTTGCCTCGACAGAGCACAGATACGCAGTATTTT.

The chain has TRBV28 and TRBJ1-1; possibly TRBD1 for D (5 bases). This CDR3 has 14 amino acids. CDR1 and CDR2 from the germline V gene are MDHEN and SYDVKM. V dropped 5 bases and J dropped 5 bases, with 15 bases sitting between them. CDR3 nucleotides: TGTGCCAGCAGTCTGTTTGGGGCGCGGACTGAAGCTTTCTTT. This codes for CASSLFGARTEAFF.

The rearrangement uses TRBV7-8 and TRBJ2-5; 11 nucleotides match TRBD2. The CDR3 is 15 amino acids. V shed 6 bases and J 6 bases; nucleotides not matched to a gene: 9. Germline V CDR1 and CDR2: SGHVS, FQNEAQ. CDR3 nucleotides: TGTGCCAGCAGTCGTCCGGGACTAGCGGTTCAGACCCAGTACTTC. It specifies CASSRPGLAVQTQYF.

This chain connects TRBV5-1 to TRBJ2-7; TRBD2 might be the D (7 bases). There are 18 residues in the CDR3. Germline CDR1 and CDR2: SGHRS and YFSETQ. With 0 bases removed from V and 3 bases from J, the gap between germline ends came to 22 bases. The CDR3 loop is CASSLVLTGGQTYYEQYF. CDR3 nucleotide sequence: TGCGCCAGCAGCTTGGTACTGACGGGAGGACAGACCTACTACGAGCAGTACTTC. The full variable domain, in which reference TRBV5-1 and TRBJ2-7 provide the parts outside the CDR3, is KAGVTQTPRYLIKTRGQQVTLSCSPISGHRSVSWYQQTPGQGLQFLFEYFSETQRNKGNFPGRFSGRQFSNSRSEMNVSTLELGDSALYLCASSLVLTGGQTYYEQYFGPGTRLTVT.

The V and J genes are TRBV29-1 and TRBJ1-2; D not certain. Trimming cost V 4 bases and J 7 bases, with 10 bases left between them. Germline CDR1 and CDR2: SQVTM and ANQGSEA. The CDR3 is 11 amino acids. CDR3 DNA: TGCAGCGTTGGGGGTCGCGGTGGCTACACCTTC. Its protein is CSVGGRGGYTF.

The genes are TRBV5-1 and TRBJ2-1; D might be TRBD2 (6 bases). V was cut by 2 bases and J by 4 bases, with 13 bases left in between. CDR3 length: 15 amino acids. The germline V gene encodes CDR1 SGHRS and CDR2 YFSETQ. CDR3 residues: CASSFLEGRYNEQFF. DNA for the CDR3: TGCGCCAGCAGCTTCCTGGAGGGCCGGTACAATGAGCAGTTCTTC.

The chain joins TRBV27 to TRBJ1-5, with D maybe TRBD1 (6 bases). Trimming shortened V by 6 bases and J by 4 bases, and 10 bases separated the two germline ends. This CDR3 contains 13 residues. Looked up from germline, CDR1 is MNHEY and CDR2 is SMNVEV (reference sequence). CDR3 coding DNA: TGTGCCAGCAGCAGGGGTGAGAATCAGCCCCAGCATTTT. Protein product: CASSRGENQPQHF.

The chain uses TRBV27 and TRBJ2-7, with D perhaps matching TRBD1 (8 bases). Looked up from germline, CDR1 is MNHEY and CDR2 is SMNVEV (reference sequence). CDR3 length equals 14 residues. V shed 8 bases and J shed 2 bases, with 16 bases lying between them. CDR3 sequence reads: CASRSGTGPYEQYF. In DNA form, the CDR3 reads TGTGCCAGCCGGAGCGGGACAGGCCCCTACGAGCAGTACTTC.

The J gene is TRBJ1-2, the V gene TRBV30; D ambiguous. V was pared by 2 bases and J by 5 bases, with 9 bases between. Germline CDR1 and CDR2: GTSNPN and SVGIG (reference sequence). The CDR3 totals 12 residues. CDR3 amino acids: CAWSSEGYGYTF. CDR3 coding DNA: TGTGCCTGGAGTTCAGAGGGTTATGGCTACACCTTC.

The rearrangement uses TRBV11-3 and TRBJ1-4; the match to TRBD1 covers 7 bases. With 2 bases clipped from V and 0 bases from J, the junction kept 0 bases outside the gene matches. Germline V gene data show CDR1 as SGHNT and CDR2 as YENEEA. This CDR3 comprises 15 residues. CDR3: CASSLTGATNEKLFF. CDR3 nucleotide sequence: TGTGCCAGCAGCTTAACAGGGGCAACTAATGAAAAACTGTTTTTT.

The chain carries TRBV12-3 or TRBV12-4 and TRBJ2-5; D remains unclear. Trimming left V 1 base short and J 1 base short, with 4 bases between. The CDR3 is made up of 13 amino acids. The CDR3 DNA is TGTGCCAGCAGTTTAGGTTCCCAAGAGACCCAGTACTTC. Protein: CASSLGSQETQYF.

V usage is TRBV7-2 and J usage is TRBJ1-6; no reliable D call. Germline V CDR1 and CDR2: SGHTA, FQGNSA. The CDR3 loop spans 15 amino acids. V lost 1 base to trimming and J lost 7 bases, with 11 bases between them. CDR3: CASSLVRQLNSPLHF. The CDR3 DNA sequence: TGTGCCAGCAGCTTAGTGCGGCAGCTAAATTCACCCCTCCACTTT.

The chain recombines TRBV29-1 with TRBJ1-1; D unresolved. Germline CDR1 and CDR2: SQVTM and ANQGSEA. V was clipped by 4 bases and J by 1 base, with 10 bases between them. This CDR3 is built from 13 residues. CDR3 amino acids: CSVARIENTEAFF. The CDR3, as DNA: TGCAGCGTTGCTCGGATAGAGAACACTGAAGCTTTCTTT.

This chain uses TRBV29-1 with TRBJ1-2; D may be TRBD1 (6 bases). The CDR3 contains 12 residues. Germline CDR1 is SQVTM and CDR2 is ANQGSEA. The germline V and J ends were trimmed by 4 bases and 5 bases, with 11 bases remaining between them. This CDR3 reads CSVGQDGYGYTF. CDR3 nucleotides: TGCAGCGTTGGACAGGATGGATATGGCTACACCTTC.

This clone was counted once. V gene TRBV19 combines with J gene TRBJ1-6; 7 positions match TRBD1. Trimming took 7 bases from V and 0 from J; bases not matched to a gene: 6. There are 16 residues in the CDR3. In germline, CDR1 is LNHDA, CDR2 SQIVND (reference sequence). CDR3 sequence: CASTRGQLSYNSPLHF. In DNA, the CDR3 is TGTGCCAGTACTCGGGGACAGCTCTCCTATAATTCACCCCTCCACTTT.

The chain has TRBV28 and TRBJ2-2; D call uncertain. CDR1 and CDR2 from the germline V gene are MDHEN and SYDVKM. The V gene lost 6 bases and the J gene lost 5 bases, with 7 bases spanning the gap. This CDR3 is 12 amino acids long. CDR3 amino acids: CASSDNTGELFF. CDR3 in DNA: TGTGCCAGCAGCGACAATACCGGGGAGCTGTTTTTT.

The CDR3 loop is CASSQAHWQGGAYEQYF. The CDR3 DNA is TGTGCCAGCAGCCAAGCTCATTGGCAAGGGGGAGCCTACGAGCAGTACTTC. The chain carries TRBV4-2 and TRBJ2-7; perhaps TRBD1 as D (6 bases). Germline V lookup: CDR1 LGHNA, CDR2 YNFKEQ. The CDR3 length is 17 residues. The V end lost 1 base, the J end lost 2 bases, and 18 bases lay between the germline ends.

Concerning this clone itself: One junction end does not reproduce the germline sequence, and a read error may be involved. The chain has TRBV15 and TRBJ1-3, with 10 bases lining up with TRBD1. Germline loops: CDR1 LNHNV, CDR2 YYDKDF (reference sequence). The CDR3 loop spans 18 amino acids. The CDR3, as DNA: TGTGCCACCAGCAGAGAAGGTGCGGGACAGGGGTCTGGGAACACCATATATTTT. Protein sequence: CATSREGAGQGSGNTIYF.

CDR3 sequence: CASSLDLRDRGPGNTEAFF. In nucleotides, the CDR3 is TGTGCCAGCAGCCTCGACCTCCGGGACAGGGGGCCGGGGAACACTGAAGCTTTCTTT. V is TRBV11-2 and J is TRBJ1-1; 12 nucleotides align to TRBD1. V lost 5 bases and J lost 1; bases outside the gene matches: 14. The CDR3 has 19 residues. CDR1 is SGHAT, CDR2 FQNNGV, per germline.

This clone has only a few counts. The V gene is TRBV29-1, the J gene TRBJ2-1, with 9 bases matching TRBD2. CDR1 is SQVTM and CDR2 is ANQGSEA in the germline V gene. The length of the CDR3 is 14 residues. After removal of 5 bases from V and 10 bases from J, the junction contained 12 bases not matched to a gene. The CDR3 loop is CSVMTSGARREQFF. CDR3 DNA: TGCAGCGTTATGACTAGCGGTGCCCGTAGGGAGCAGTTCTTC.